Listed below are T cell receptor beta chains from one sample, sequenced in a study of blood T cell repertoires in COVID-19. Libraries were prepared by immunoSEQ multiplex PCR; TCRdb keeps only in-frame clonotypes and omits some of them. The sample lists fewer than 450,000 clones; 88% were seen once. The sequencing input was PBMCs or T cells enriched from blood (not recorded which). These receptors were collected from a woman between 35 and 50 years old with acute COVID-19. Each CDR3 is given with its conserved first and last residue. The order of the fields is clone size, D gene, V gene, J gene, CDR3 DNA, CDR3 protein. D genes are given only for firm matches. Clone size appears in some rows only: once, few, many, or a class for an expanded clone.

clone_size: -; d_call: -; v_call: TRBV21-1; j_call: TRBJ1-2; cdr3_nt: TGTGCCAGCAGCAGGCAGAGCGGGACGCTCGAAGCGTATGGCTACACCTTC; cdr3_aa: CASSRQSGTLEAYGYTF
clone_size: -; d_call: TRBD1; v_call: TRBV19; j_call: TRBJ1-1; cdr3_nt: TGTGCCAGCAGAAGGCCCGGACAGGGGGACGAAGCTTTCTTT; cdr3_aa: CASRRPGQGDEAFF
clone_size: -; d_call: -; v_call: TRBV27; j_call: TRBJ2-3; cdr3_nt: TGTGCCAGCAGTTTGGGGAACAGACCAGGGATAGATACGCAGTATTTT; cdr3_aa: CASSLGNRPGIDTQYF
clone_size: -; d_call: -; v_call: TRBV14; j_call: TRBJ2-7; cdr3_nt: TGTGCCAGCAGCCAAGAGTTATACTCCTACGAGCAGTACTTC; cdr3_aa: CASSQELYSYEQYF
clone_size: -; d_call: TRBD2; v_call: TRBV6-5; j_call: TRBJ2-7; cdr3_nt: TGTGCCAGCAGTTACCCGGGGGGGGGCTCCTACGAGCAGTACTTC; cdr3_aa: CASSYPGGGSYEQYF
clone_size: -; d_call: -; v_call: TRBV5-1; j_call: TRBJ1-3; cdr3_nt: TGCGCCAGCAGATTTGAACCTACCGCTGGAAACACCATATATTTT; cdr3_aa: CASRFEPTAGNTIYF
clone_size: -; d_call: -; v_call: TRBV30; j_call: TRBJ1-5; cdr3_nt: TGTGCCTGGAGTGTACAGGGAAACCAGCCCCAGCATTTT; cdr3_aa: CAWSVQGNQPQHF
clone_size: -; d_call: -; v_call: TRBV6-5; j_call: TRBJ1-1; cdr3_nt: TGTGCCAGCAGTTACTCTGAGGGGAACACTGAAGCTTTCTTT; cdr3_aa: CASSYSEGNTEAFF
clone_size: -; d_call: -; v_call: TRBV19; j_call: TRBJ1-4; cdr3_nt: TGTGCCAGTAGTATCGGGGAAGCTAATGAAAAACTGTTTTTT; cdr3_aa: CASSIGEANEKLFF
clone_size: -; d_call: -; v_call: TRBV19; j_call: TRBJ2-5; cdr3_nt: TGTGCCAGTCAGGACAACTTCAGGAAGGAGACCCAGTACTTC; cdr3_aa: CASQDNFRKETQYF
clone_size: -; d_call: -; v_call: TRBV11-3; j_call: TRBJ1-2; cdr3_nt: TGTGCCAGCAGCTTAAGCAGGGAAAACTATGGCTACACCTTC; cdr3_aa: CASSLSRENYGYTF
clone_size: -; d_call: -; v_call: TRBV2; j_call: TRBJ1-6; cdr3_nt: TGTGCCAGCAGTGACAGGGGCGCTTCACCCCTCCACTTT; cdr3_aa: CASSDRGASPLHF
clone_size: -; d_call: TRBD1; v_call: TRBV5-1; j_call: TRBJ1-1; cdr3_nt: TGCGCCAGCAGCTCAATAAGGGGGCTGAACACTGAAGCTTTCTTT; cdr3_aa: CASSSIRGLNTEAFF
clone_size: -; d_call: -; v_call: TRBV5-1; j_call: TRBJ1-1; cdr3_nt: TGCGCCAGCAGCTTGGATGTCGGCACTGAAGCTTTCTTT; cdr3_aa: CASSLDVGTEAFF
clone_size: -; d_call: -; v_call: TRBV30; j_call: TRBJ1-6; cdr3_nt: TGTGCCTGGAGTAGTCGGGAAAGCTCCTATAATTCACCCCTCCACTTT; cdr3_aa: CAWSSRESSYNSPLHF
clone_size: -; d_call: TRBD1; v_call: TRBV19; j_call: TRBJ1-2; cdr3_nt: TGTGCCAGTAGTATAATGGACAGGGGCGGTGGCTACACCTTC; cdr3_aa: CASSIMDRGGGYTF
clone_size: -; d_call: -; v_call: TRBV29-1; j_call: TRBJ2-5; cdr3_nt: TGCAGCGTTGAACTGAGTGGAGAGACCCAGTACTTC; cdr3_aa: CSVELSGETQYF
clone_size: few; d_call: TRBD2; v_call: TRBV12-3/TRBV12-4; j_call: TRBJ2-7; cdr3_nt: TGTGCCAGCACCGACGGGGGGTACGAGCAGTACTTC; cdr3_aa: CASTDGGYEQYF
clone_size: -; d_call: TRBD2; v_call: TRBV7-9; j_call: TRBJ2-7; cdr3_nt: TGTGCCAGCACTACGGGGGGCTCCTACGAGCAGTACTTC; cdr3_aa: CASTTGGSYEQYF
clone_size: few; d_call: -; v_call: TRBV5-4; j_call: TRBJ1-1; cdr3_nt: TGTGCCAGCAGAAAACAGGTGAACACTGAAGCTTTCTTT; cdr3_aa: CASRKQVNTEAFF
clone_size: -; d_call: TRBD2; v_call: TRBV10-3; j_call: TRBJ2-2; cdr3_nt: TGTGCCATCAGTGTAGGGTCTAGCGGGCCGAACACCGGGGAGCTGTTTTTT; cdr3_aa: CAISVGSSGPNTGELFF
clone_size: -; d_call: -; v_call: TRBV25-1; j_call: TRBJ1-6; cdr3_nt: TGTGCCAGCAGTGAGGCCCTCTTGGATTCACCCCTCCACTTT; cdr3_aa: CASSEALLDSPLHF
clone_size: once; d_call: -; v_call: TRBV5-6; j_call: TRBJ2-7; cdr3_nt: TGTGCCAGCAGCTTGGAACAGAGCTCCTACGAGCAGTACTTC; cdr3_aa: CASSLEQSSYEQYF
clone_size: -; d_call: -; v_call: TRBV6-5; j_call: TRBJ2-7; cdr3_nt: TGTGCCAGTTTGGACAGTTCAGGGTACGAGCAGTACTTC; cdr3_aa: CASLDSSGYEQYF
clone_size: -; d_call: TRBD1; v_call: TRBV2; j_call: TRBJ1-2; cdr3_nt: TGTGCCAGCAGTGCCCAAGCCGGGACAGGGGATAACTATGGCTACACCTTC; cdr3_aa: CASSAQAGTGDNYGYTF
clone_size: -; d_call: -; v_call: TRBV5-6; j_call: TRBJ2-7; cdr3_nt: TGTGCCAGCAGCTTGTTGAGCTACGAGCAGTACTTC; cdr3_aa: CASSLLSYEQYF
clone_size: -; d_call: TRBD1; v_call: TRBV27; j_call: TRBJ2-5; cdr3_nt: TGTGCCAGCGATAGGACAGGGCAACAAGAGACCCAGTACTTC; cdr3_aa: CASDRTGQQETQYF
clone_size: -; d_call: TRBD1; v_call: TRBV19; j_call: TRBJ2-1; cdr3_nt: TGTGCCAGTAGTAAATGGCAGGGGGCTGGGAATGAGCAGTTCTTC; cdr3_aa: CASSKWQGAGNEQFF
clone_size: -; d_call: TRBD1; v_call: TRBV11-2; j_call: TRBJ2-1; cdr3_nt: TGTGCCAGCAGCATCCGGACAGGGGGCAATGAGCAGTTCTTC; cdr3_aa: CASSIRTGGNEQFF
clone_size: -; d_call: -; v_call: TRBV3-1/TRBV3-2; j_call: TRBJ2-3; cdr3_nt: TGTGCCAGCAGCCCTCATCTTCCGGGGGTCACAGATACGCAGTATTTT; cdr3_aa: CASSPHLPGVTDTQYF
clone_size: -; d_call: -; v_call: TRBV24-1; j_call: TRBJ1-4; cdr3_nt: TGTGCCACCAGTGATTACCAGTCTTTCGGGGAAAAACTGTTTTTT; cdr3_aa: CATSDYQSFGEKLFF
clone_size: -; d_call: -; v_call: TRBV4-1; j_call: TRBJ1-3; cdr3_nt: TGCGCCAGCAGCCAAGTAGCGGGCAGCGGAAACACCATATATTTT; cdr3_aa: CASSQVAGSGNTIYF
clone_size: -; d_call: -; v_call: TRBV6-5; j_call: TRBJ1-5; cdr3_nt: TGTGCCAGCAGCGCACAGGGTCGGAATCAGCCCCAGCATTTT; cdr3_aa: CASSAQGRNQPQHF
clone_size: -; d_call: TRBD1; v_call: TRBV25-1; j_call: TRBJ1-5; cdr3_nt: TGTGCCAGCAGCGGGACAGGGTTGGATCAGCCCCAGCATTTT; cdr3_aa: CASSGTGLDQPQHF
clone_size: once; d_call: -; v_call: TRBV7-2; j_call: TRBJ1-4; cdr3_nt: TGTGCCAGCAGCCCCGTGAGCACTAATGAAAAACTGTTTTTT; cdr3_aa: CASSPVSTNEKLFF
clone_size: -; d_call: TRBD2; v_call: TRBV11-2; j_call: TRBJ2-7; cdr3_nt: TGTGCCAGCAGGCCAGCGGGGGCCTCCTACGAGCAGTACTTC; cdr3_aa: CASRPAGASYEQYF
clone_size: -; d_call: -; v_call: TRBV5-1; j_call: TRBJ2-1; cdr3_nt: TGCGCCAGCAGCGCCGACTCCCGCATCAATGAGCAGTTCTTC; cdr3_aa: CASSADSRINEQFF
clone_size: -; d_call: -; v_call: TRBV12-3/TRBV12-4; j_call: TRBJ2-2; cdr3_nt: TGTGCCAGCAGTTTCGGGACTCCCGGGGAGCTGTTTTTT; cdr3_aa: CASSFGTPGELFF
clone_size: -; d_call: TRBD1; v_call: TRBV5-1; j_call: TRBJ1-5; cdr3_nt: TGCGCCAGCAGCTTGGGACAGGGGTATGGTCAGCCCCAGCATTTT; cdr3_aa: CASSLGQGYGQPQHF
clone_size: -; d_call: -; v_call: TRBV11-2; j_call: TRBJ1-2; cdr3_nt: TGTGCCAGCAGCTTAGGACAGGTTAACTATGGCTACACCTTC; cdr3_aa: CASSLGQVNYGYTF
clone_size: -; d_call: -; v_call: TRBV21-1; j_call: TRBJ1-6; cdr3_nt: TGTGCCAGCAGCAAAGACCGTCCGGGACAGCCTCAAGATTATAATTCACCCCTCCACTTT; cdr3_aa: CASSKDRPGQPQDYNSPLHF